The TCR beta chain under discussion was sequenced for a study of TIL therapy for anti-PD-1-resistant metastatic lung cancer. Study-wide context: Progressing patients received lymphodepletion, expanded TIL infusion and IL-2.

Time point of the sample: pre-treatment sample, taken before nivolumab and TIL therapy. CDR1 is SGHRS and CDR2 is YFSETQ in the germline V gene. The V segment lost 0 bases and the J segment 6 bases; nucleotides outside the gene matches: 10. The CDR3 consists of 17 residues. This was the immunoSEQ v3 assay. The method was immunoSEQ multiplex PCR; TCRdb's version includes in-frame clones alone and lacks a portion of them. This repertoire shows more than 35,000 clones, 73% found once; its top ten account for under 7.5%. The gene calls are TRBV5-1 and TRBJ2-1, with 9 bases fitting TRBD2. The TCR comes from a person between 25 and 80 years old with non-small cell lung cancer. This specimen consisted of blood, obtained at baseline. The CDR3 nucleotides are TGCGCCAGCAGCTTGGTAGTAGCGGGAGTGGGTGGCAATGAGCAGTTCTTC. Translating it yields CASSLVVAGVGGNEQFF.